This T cell receptor beta chain came from a study of T cells in Graves' hyperthyroidism and ophthalmopathy. This clonotype was counted ten times or more. Trimming left V 2 bases short and J 5 bases short, with 13 bases between. The CDR3 totals 15 residues. Amplified TCR beta CDR3 regions derived from RNA transcripts. HTBI primers drove first-round RT-PCR of the TCR CDR3. TCRdb called the multiplex PCR reads again in MiXCR, with one record for every CDR3 protein. The sample lists hundreds of thousands of distinct CDR3 sequences, 22% occurring once. Sequencing was performed on blood. The origin of this receptor is a woman in her seventies with Graves' ophthalmopathy. The rearrangement joins TRBV12-3 or TRBV12-4 to TRBJ1-5; no clear D. This CDR3 reads CASSLWTRHDQPQHF. As DNA, the CDR3 is TGTGCCAGCAGTTTATGGACTAGGCACGATCAGCCCCAGCATTTT.